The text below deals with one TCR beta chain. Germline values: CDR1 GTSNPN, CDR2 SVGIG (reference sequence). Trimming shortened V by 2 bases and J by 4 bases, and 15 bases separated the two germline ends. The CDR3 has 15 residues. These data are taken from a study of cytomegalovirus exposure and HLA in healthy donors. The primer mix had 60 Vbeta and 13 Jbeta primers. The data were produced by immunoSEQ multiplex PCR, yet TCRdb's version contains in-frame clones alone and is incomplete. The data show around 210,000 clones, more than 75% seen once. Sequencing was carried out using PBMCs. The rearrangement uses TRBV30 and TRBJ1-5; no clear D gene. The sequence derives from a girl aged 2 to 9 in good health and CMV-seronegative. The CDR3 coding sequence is TGTGCCTGGAGTTGGATGGGAGCTCCTAATCAGCCCCAGCATTTT. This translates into CAWSWMGAPNQPQHF.